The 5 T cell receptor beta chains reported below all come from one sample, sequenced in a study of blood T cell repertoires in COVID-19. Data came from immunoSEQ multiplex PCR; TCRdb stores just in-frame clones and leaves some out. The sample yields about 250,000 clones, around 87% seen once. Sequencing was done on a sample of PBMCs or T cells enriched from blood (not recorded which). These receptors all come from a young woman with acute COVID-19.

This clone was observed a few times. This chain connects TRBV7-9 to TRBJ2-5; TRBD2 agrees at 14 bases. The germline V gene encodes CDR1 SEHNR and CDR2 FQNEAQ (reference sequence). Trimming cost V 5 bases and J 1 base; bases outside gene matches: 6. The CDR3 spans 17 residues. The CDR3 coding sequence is TGTGCCAGCAGCGCGAGAGGGACTAGCGGGAGCCAAGAGACCCAGTACTTC. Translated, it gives CASSARGTSGSQETQYF.

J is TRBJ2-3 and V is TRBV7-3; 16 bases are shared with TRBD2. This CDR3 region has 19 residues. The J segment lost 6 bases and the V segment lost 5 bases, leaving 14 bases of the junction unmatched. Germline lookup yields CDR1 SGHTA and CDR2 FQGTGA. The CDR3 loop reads CASSPMTGTSGGAWDTQYF. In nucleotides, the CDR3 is TGTGCCAGCAGCCCAATGACCGGGACTAGCGGGGGGGCATGGGATACGCAGTATTTT.

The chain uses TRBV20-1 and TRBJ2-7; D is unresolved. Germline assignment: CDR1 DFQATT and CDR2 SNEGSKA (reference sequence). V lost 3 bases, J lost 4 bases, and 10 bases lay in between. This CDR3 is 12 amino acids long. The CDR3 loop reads CSASHSMYEQYF. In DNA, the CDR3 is TGCAGTGCTAGTCACAGCATGTACGAGCAGTACTTC.

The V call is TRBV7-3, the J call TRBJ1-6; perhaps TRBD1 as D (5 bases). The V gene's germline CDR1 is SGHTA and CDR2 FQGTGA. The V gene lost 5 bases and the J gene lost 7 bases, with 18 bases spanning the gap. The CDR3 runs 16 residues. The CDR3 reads CASSMEGTMQNSPLHF. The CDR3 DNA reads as TGTGCCAGCAGCATGGAAGGGACTATGCAGAATTCACCCCTCCACTTT.

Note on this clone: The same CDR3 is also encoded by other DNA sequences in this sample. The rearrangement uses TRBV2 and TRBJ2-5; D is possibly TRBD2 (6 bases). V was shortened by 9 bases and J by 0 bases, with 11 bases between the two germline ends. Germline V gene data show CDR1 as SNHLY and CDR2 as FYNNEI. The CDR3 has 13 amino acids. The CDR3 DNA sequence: TGTGCCAGTGGGGGGACGGACCAAGAGACCCAGTACTTC. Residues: CASGGTDQETQYF.